The text below deals with one T cell receptor (beta chain). PCR amplification relied on 60 Vbeta primers (plus 13 Jbeta primers). Clones were read by immunoSEQ multiplex PCR, and TCRdb kept only the in-frame ones, dropping some. The sample carries roughly 150,000 clones, 65% to 85% recorded once. The source of the sample is a study of cytomegalovirus exposure and HLA in healthy donors. V dropped 6 bases and J dropped 1 base, with 9 bases sitting between them. The CDR3 runs 13 residues. CDR1 is MNHNY and CDR2 is SVGAGI in the germline V gene (reference sequence). The sequencing sample was made of PBMCs. The receptor was derived from a woman in her thirties or forties in good health and CMV-seropositive. The chain uses TRBV6-6 and TRBJ1-1, with D uncertain. The CDR3 DNA reads as TGTGCCAGCAGCCCAGCGACGAACACTGAAGCTTTCTTT. Its protein product is CASSPATNTEAFF.